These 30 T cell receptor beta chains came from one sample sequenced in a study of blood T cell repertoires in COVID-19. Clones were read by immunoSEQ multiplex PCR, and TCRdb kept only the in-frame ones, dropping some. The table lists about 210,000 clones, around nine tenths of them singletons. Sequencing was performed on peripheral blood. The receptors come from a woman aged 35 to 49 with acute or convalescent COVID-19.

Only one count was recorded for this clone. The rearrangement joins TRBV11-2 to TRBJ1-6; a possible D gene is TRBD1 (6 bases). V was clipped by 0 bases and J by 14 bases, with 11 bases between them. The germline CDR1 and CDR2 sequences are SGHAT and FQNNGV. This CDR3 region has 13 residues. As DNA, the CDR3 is TGTGCCAGCAGCTTAGACCAGGGGAGTGCCCTCCACTTT. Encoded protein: CASSLDQGSALHF. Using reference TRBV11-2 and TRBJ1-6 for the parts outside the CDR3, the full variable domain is EAGVAQSPRYKIIEKRQSVAFWCNPISGHATLYWYQQILGQGPKLLIQFQNNGVVDDSQLPKDRFSAERLKGVDSTLKIQPAKLEDSAVYLCASSLDQGSALHFGNGTRLTVT.

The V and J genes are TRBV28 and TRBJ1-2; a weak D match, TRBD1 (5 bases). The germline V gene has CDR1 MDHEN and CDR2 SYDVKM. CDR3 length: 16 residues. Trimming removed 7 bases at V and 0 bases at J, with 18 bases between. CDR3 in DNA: TGTGCCAGCAAATTGGACACCTCAGGACCTAACTATGGCTACACCTTC. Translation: CASKLDTSGPNYGYTF.

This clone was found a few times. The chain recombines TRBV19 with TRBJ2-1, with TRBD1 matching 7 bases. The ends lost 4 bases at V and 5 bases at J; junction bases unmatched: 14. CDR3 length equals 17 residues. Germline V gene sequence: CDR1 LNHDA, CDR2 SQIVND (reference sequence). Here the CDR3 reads CASSTRKTGTFDNEQFF. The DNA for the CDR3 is TGTGCCAGTAGTACCCGCAAGACAGGGACGTTTGACAATGAGCAGTTCTTC.

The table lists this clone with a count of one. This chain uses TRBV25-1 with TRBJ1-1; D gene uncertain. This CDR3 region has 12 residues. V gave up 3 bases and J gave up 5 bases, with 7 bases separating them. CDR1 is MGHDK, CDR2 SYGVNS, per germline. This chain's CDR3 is CASSDPHTEAFF. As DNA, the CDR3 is TGTGCCAGCAGTGATCCCCATACTGAAGCTTTCTTT.

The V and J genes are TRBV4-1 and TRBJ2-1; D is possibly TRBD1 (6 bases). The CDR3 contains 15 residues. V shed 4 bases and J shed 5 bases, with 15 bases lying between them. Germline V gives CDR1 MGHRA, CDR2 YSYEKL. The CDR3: CASSPGLTGDNEQFF. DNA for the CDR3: TGCGCCAGCAGCCCCGGACTGACAGGCGACAATGAGCAGTTCTTC.

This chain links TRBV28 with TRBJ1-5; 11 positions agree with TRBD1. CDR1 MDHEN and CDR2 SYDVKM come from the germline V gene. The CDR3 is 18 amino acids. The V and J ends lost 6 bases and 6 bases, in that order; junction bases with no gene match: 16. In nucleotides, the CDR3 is TGTGCCAGCAGCCAACGGTACTGGACAGGGGGCCATATTCAGCCCCAGCATTTT. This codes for CASSQRYWTGGHIQPQHF.

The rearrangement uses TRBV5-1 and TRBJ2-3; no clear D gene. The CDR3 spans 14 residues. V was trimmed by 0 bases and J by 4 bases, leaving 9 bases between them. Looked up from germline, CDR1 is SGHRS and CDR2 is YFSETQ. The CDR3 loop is CASSLAQSADTQYF. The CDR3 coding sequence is TGCGCCAGCAGCTTGGCACAGTCTGCAGATACGCAGTATTTT. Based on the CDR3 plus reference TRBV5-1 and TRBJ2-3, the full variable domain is KAGVTQTPRYLIKTRGQQVTLSCSPISGHRSVSWYQQTPGQGLQFLFEYFSETQRNKGNFPGRFSGRQFSNSRSEMNVSTLELGDSALYLCASSLAQSADTQYFGPGTRLTVL.

The CDR3 is CASKRDRLALSGGYTF. In DNA, the CDR3 is TGTGCCAGCAAGCGGGACAGGCTGGCCCTCTCGGGTGGCTACACCTTC. The chain uses TRBV5-6 and TRBJ1-2; TRBD1 matches 8 bases. The V gene's germline CDR1 is SGHDT and CDR2 YYEEEE. The trim removed 6 bases at V and 7 bases at J, leaving 17 bases unmatched. CDR3 length: 16 amino acids.

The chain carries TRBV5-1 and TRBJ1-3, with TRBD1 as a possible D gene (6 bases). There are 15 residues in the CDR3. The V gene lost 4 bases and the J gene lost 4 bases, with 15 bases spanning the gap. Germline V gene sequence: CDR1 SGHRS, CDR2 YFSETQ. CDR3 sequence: CASSLSQGLGNTIYF. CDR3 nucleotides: TGCGCCAGCAGCCTGAGTCAGGGGCTCGGAAACACCATATATTTT.

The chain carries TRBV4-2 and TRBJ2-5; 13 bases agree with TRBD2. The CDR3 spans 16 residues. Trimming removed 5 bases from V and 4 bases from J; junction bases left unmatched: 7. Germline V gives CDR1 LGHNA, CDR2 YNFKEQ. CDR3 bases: TGTGCCAGCAGCGTTACTAGCGGGGGGGTCGGAGAGACCCAGTACTTC. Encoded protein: CASSVTSGGVGETQYF.

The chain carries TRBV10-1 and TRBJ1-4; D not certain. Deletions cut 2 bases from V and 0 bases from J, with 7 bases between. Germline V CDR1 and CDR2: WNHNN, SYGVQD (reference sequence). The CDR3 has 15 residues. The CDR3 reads CASSERAATNEKLFF. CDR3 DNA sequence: TGCGCCAGCAGTGAGAGAGCTGCAACTAATGAAAAACTGTTTTTT.

For the CDR3, the DNA is TGTGCCAGCTCACCGAAGAGGGCAACTAATGAAAAACTGTTTTTT. Residues: CASSPKRATNEKLFF. This sequence joins TRBV18 and TRBJ1-4; no clear D gene. Trimming cost V 3 bases and J 0 bases, with 8 bases left between them. Germline CDR1 is KGHSH and CDR2 is LQKENI. This CDR3 has 15 residues.

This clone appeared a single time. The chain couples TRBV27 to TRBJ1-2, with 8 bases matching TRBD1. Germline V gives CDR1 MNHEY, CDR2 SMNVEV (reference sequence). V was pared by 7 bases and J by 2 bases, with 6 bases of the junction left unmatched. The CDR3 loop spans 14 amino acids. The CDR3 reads CASTPTGANYGYTF. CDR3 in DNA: TGTGCCAGCACTCCGACAGGGGCCAACTATGGCTACACCTTC.

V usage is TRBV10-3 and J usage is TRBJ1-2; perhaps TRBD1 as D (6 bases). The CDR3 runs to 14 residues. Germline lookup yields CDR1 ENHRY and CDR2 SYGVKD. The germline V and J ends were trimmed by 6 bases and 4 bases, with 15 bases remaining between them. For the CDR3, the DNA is TGTGCCATCAGCCTGACAGGAGGTAGCTATGGCTACACCTTC. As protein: CAISLTGGSYGYTF.

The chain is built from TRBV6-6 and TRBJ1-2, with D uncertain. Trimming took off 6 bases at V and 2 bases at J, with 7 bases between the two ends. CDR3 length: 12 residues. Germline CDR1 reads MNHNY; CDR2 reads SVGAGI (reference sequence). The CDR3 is CASRKINYGYTF. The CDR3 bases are TGTGCCAGCAGAAAAATAAACTATGGCTACACCTTC.

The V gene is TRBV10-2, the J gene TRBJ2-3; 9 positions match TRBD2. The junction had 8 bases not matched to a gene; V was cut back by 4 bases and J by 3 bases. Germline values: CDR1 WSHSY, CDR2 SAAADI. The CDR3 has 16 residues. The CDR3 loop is CASSATSGKGTDTQYF. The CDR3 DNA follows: TGCGCCAGCAGTGCGACTAGCGGCAAAGGGACAGATACGCAGTATTTT.

The CDR3 here is CASSGTGGHTIYF. CDR3 nucleotide sequence: TGTGCCAGCAGTGGGACAGGGGGCCACACCATATATTTT. The V gene is TRBV2, the J gene TRBJ1-3; 11 nucleotides line up with TRBD1. Losses at the gene ends were 4 bases for V and 8 bases for J; bases not matched to a gene: 1. Germline CDR1 and CDR2: SNHLY and FYNNEI. The CDR3 is 13 amino acids.

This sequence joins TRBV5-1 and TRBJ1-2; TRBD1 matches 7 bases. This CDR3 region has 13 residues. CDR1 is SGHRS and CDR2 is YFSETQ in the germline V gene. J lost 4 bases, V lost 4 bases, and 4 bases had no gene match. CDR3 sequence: CASSLDRAYGYTF. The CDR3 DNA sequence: TGCGCCAGCAGCCTAGACAGGGCCTATGGCTACACCTTC.

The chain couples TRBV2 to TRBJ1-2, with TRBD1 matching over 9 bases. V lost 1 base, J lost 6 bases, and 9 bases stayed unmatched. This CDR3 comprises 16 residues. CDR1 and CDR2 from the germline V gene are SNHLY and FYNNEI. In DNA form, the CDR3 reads TGTGCCAGCAGTGAAGTTTTTAAGGGACAGGGTAATGGCTACACCTTC. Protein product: CASSEVFKGQGNGYTF. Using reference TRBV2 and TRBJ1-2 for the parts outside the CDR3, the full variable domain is EPEVTQTPSHQVTQMGQEVILRCVPISNHLYFYWYRQILGQKVEFLVSFYNNEISEKSEIFDDQFSVERPDGSNFTLKIRSTKLEDSAMYFCASSEVFKGQGNGYTFGSGTRLTVV.

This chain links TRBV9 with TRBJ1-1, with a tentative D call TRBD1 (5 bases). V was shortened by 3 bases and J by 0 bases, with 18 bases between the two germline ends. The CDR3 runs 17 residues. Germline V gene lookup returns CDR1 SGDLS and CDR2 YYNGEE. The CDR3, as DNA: TGTGCCAGCAGCGCACCCCCCGCGGGACGGCTGAACACTGAAGCTTTCTTT. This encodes CASSAPPAGRLNTEAFF.

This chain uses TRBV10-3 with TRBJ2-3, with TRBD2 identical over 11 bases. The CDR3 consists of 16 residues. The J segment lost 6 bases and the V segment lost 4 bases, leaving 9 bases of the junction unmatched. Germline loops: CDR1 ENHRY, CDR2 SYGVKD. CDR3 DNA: TGTGCCATCAGTGGGGCGACTAGCGGGGCGAGGGATACGCAGTATTTT. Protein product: CAISGATSGARDTQYF.

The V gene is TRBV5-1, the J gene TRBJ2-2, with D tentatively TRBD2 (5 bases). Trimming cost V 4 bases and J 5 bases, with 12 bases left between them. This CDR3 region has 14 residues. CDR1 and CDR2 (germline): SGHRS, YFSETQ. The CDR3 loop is CASSPTGLTGELFF. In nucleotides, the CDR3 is TGCGCCAGCAGCCCTACGGGGTTAACCGGGGAGCTGTTTTTT.

The CDR3 sequence: CASSHGQAKETQYF. CDR3 bases: TGTGCCAGCAGCCACGGACAGGCCAAAGAGACCCAGTACTTC. The gene calls are TRBV9 and TRBJ2-5; TRBD1 agrees at 7 bases. The CDR3 consists of 14 residues. The junction had 6 bases not matched to a gene; V was cut back by 4 bases and J by 3 bases. Per germline, CDR1 SGDLS and CDR2 YYNGEE. Full variable domain (remainder filled in from reference TRBV9 and TRBJ2-5): DSGVTQTPKHLITATGQRVTLRCSPRSGDLSVYWYQQSLDQGLQFLIQYYNGEERAKGNILERFSAQQFPDLHSELNLSSLELGDSALYFCASSHGQAKETQYFGPGTRLLVL.

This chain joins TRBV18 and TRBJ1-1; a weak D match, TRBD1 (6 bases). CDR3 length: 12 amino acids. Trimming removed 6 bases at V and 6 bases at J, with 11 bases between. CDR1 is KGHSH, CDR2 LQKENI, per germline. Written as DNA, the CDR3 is TGTGCCAGCTCCCTCACAGGGCCTGAAGCTTTCTTT. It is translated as CASSLTGPEAFF. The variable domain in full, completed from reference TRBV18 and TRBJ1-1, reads NAGVMQNPRHLVRRRGQEARLRCSPMKGHSHVYWYRQLPEEGLKFMVYLQKENIIDESGMPKERFSAEFPKEGPSILRIQQVVRGDSAAYFCASSLTGPEAFFGQGTRLTVV.

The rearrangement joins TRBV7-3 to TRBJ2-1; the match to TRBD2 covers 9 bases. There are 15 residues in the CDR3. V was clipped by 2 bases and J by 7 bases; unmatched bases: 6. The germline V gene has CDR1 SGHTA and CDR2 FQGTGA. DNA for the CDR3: TGTGCCAGCAGCTTAGTAGCGGGGGTAGTTAATGAGCAGTTCTTC. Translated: CASSLVAGVVNEQFF.

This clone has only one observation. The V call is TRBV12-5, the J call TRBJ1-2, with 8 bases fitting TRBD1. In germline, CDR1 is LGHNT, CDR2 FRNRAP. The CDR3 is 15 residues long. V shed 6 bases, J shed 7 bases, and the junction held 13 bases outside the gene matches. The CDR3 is CASGPLANRGIGYTF. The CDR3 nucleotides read TGTGCTAGTGGCCCCCTCGCCAACAGGGGGATTGGCTACACCTTC.

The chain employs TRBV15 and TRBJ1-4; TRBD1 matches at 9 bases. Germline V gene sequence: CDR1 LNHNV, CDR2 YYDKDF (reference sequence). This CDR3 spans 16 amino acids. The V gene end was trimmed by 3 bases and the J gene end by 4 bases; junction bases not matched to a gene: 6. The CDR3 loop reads CATSSLTGGLNEKLFF. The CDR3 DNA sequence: TGTGCCACCAGCAGTCTGACAGGGGGGCTTAATGAAAAACTGTTTTTT. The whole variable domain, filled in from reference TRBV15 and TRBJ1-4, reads DAMVIQNPRYQVTQFGKPVTLSCSQTLNHNVMYWYQQKSSQAPKLLFHYYDKDFNNEADTPDNFQSRRPNTSFCFLDIRSPGLGDTAMYLCATSSLTGGLNEKLFFGSGTQLSVL.

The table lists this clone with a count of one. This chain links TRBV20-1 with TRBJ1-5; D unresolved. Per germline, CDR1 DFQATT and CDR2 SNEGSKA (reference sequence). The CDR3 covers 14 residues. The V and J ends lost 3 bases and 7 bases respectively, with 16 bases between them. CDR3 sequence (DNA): TGCAGTGCTAGTTTTCGAGGTTTCGGGCAGCCCCAGCATTTT. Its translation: CSASFRGFGQPQHF.

CDR3 sequence: CASTLRDRVFGFF. CDR3 sequence (DNA): TGTGCCAGCACGCTCAGGGACAGGGTATTTGGTTTCTTT. V is TRBV2 and J is TRBJ1-1; 9 bases match TRBD1. The CDR3 length is 13 residues. V shed 7 bases and J 13 bases; nucleotides not matched to a gene: 13. CDR1 is SNHLY, CDR2 FYNNEI, per germline. The full variable domain, its missing parts supplied by reference TRBV2 and TRBJ1-1, is EPEVTQTPSHQVTQMGQEVILRCVPISNHLYFYWYRQILGQKVEFLVSFYNNEISEKSEIFDDQFSVERPDGSNFTLKIRSTKLEDSAMYFCASTLRDRVFGFFGQGTRLTVV.

CDR3 coding DNA: TGTGCCAGCAGCTTCCGGACAGGGGCCTATGGCTACACCTTC. Its translation: CASSFRTGAYGYTF. This rearrangement joins TRBV5-6 to TRBJ1-2; 9 bases are shared with TRBD1. The junction had 3 bases not matched to a gene; V was cut back by 2 bases and J by 4 bases. The germline CDR1 and CDR2 sequences are SGHDT and YYEEEE. The CDR3 is 14 residues long.